The text below deals with one TCR beta chain. Germline V lookup: CDR1 KGHSY, CDR2 FQNENV. The CDR3 runs to 20 residues. Trimming at V came to 0 bases and at J to 0 bases, leaving 12 bases not matched to a gene. These data come from a study of blood T cell repertoires in COVID-19. Sequencing was performed with immunoSEQ multiplex PCR; in TCRdb, only in-frame clones are kept and a portion is missing. Of some 73,000 clones listed, 80% to 85% are singletons. The source of this sequence is a human donor in a cohort sampled during active COVID-19. What was sequenced was peripheral blood. This sequence joins TRBV16 and TRBJ2-1, with TRBD2 identical over 9 bases. The CDR3 sequence is CASSQSSWTSDFSSYNEQFF. The CDR3 bases are TGTGCCAGCAGCCAATCCTCGTGGACTAGCGACTTCAGCTCCTACAATGAGCAGTTCTTC.